Each of the 5 T cell receptor beta chains below was sequenced from the same sample in a study of T cells in Graves' hyperthyroidism and ophthalmopathy. RNA transcripts gave rise to amplified TCR beta CDR3 regions. The HTBI primer set drove a first-round RT-PCR of the TCR CDR3. TCRdb independently ran MiXCR on the multiplex PCR reads; one entry per CDR3 protein. The data hold about 640,000 distinct CDR3 sequences, with 20% observed a single time. Sequencing input: blood. The receptors stem from a man in his thirties or forties with Graves' ophthalmopathy.

The J gene is TRBJ1-1, the V gene TRBV13; no clear D gene. CDR1 is PRHDT and CDR2 is FYEKMQ in the germline V gene (reference sequence). V lost 4 bases and J 1 base, leaving 13 bases between the germline ends. The CDR3 is made up of 15 amino acids. The CDR3 sequence is CASSSRNGPNTEAFF. In DNA form, the CDR3 reads TGTGCCAGCAGCTCCCGGAATGGACCGAACACTGAAGCTTTCTTT.

There are many counts of this clonotype. The chain uses TRBV3-1 and TRBJ2-1; D uncertain. The CDR3 sequence is 14 residues long. Per germline, CDR1 LGHDT and CDR2 YNNKEL (reference sequence). V lost 6 bases to trimming and J lost 7 bases, with 16 bases between them. The CDR3 loop reads CASSIGSEINEQFF. The CDR3 DNA reads TGTGCCAGCAGTATTGGGTCGGAGATTAATGAGCAGTTCTTC.

The chain joins TRBV20-1 to TRBJ2-1, with 8 bases aligning to TRBD1. The CDR3 is made up of 15 amino acids. The germline V gene encodes CDR1 DFQATT and CDR2 SNEGSKA (reference sequence). The V and J ends lost 0 bases and 8 bases, in that order; junction bases with no gene match: 9. CDR3 bases: TGCAGTGCTAGAGACGGGACAGGTATGAGCGATGAGCAGTTCTTC. Protein sequence: CSARDGTGMSDEQFF.

This clonotype came up a few times. For the CDR3, the DNA is TGTGCCAGCAGTTCCCGCGGACAGGGAGATCAGCCCCAGCATTTT. This codes for CASSSRGQGDQPQHF. The chain carries TRBV28 and TRBJ1-5; 8 bases are a match to TRBD1. V shed 4 bases and J 5 bases; nucleotides not matched to a gene: 7. The CDR3 has 15 residues. The germline V gene has CDR1 MDHEN and CDR2 SYDVKM. Using reference TRBV28 and TRBJ1-5 for the parts outside the CDR3, the full variable domain is DVKVTQSSRYLVKRTGEKVFLECVQDMDHENMFWYRQDPGLGLRLIYFSYDVKMKEKGDIPEGYSVSREKKERFSLILESASTNQTSMYLCASSSRGQGDQPQHFGDGTRLSIL.

Points on this clonotype: Given a much more abundant clone one base away, this may be a read error. The rearrangement links TRBV7-9 to TRBJ2-4; the match to TRBD2 covers 8 bases. The ends lost 1 base at V and 2 bases at J; junction bases unmatched: 1. The CDR3 is 15 amino acids. Germline CDR1 reads SEHNR; CDR2 reads FQNEAQ (reference sequence). In nucleotides, the CDR3 is TGTGCCAGCAGCTTAGGCGGGGGGACCAAAAACATTCAGTACTTC. Protein sequence: CASSLGGGTKNIQYF.